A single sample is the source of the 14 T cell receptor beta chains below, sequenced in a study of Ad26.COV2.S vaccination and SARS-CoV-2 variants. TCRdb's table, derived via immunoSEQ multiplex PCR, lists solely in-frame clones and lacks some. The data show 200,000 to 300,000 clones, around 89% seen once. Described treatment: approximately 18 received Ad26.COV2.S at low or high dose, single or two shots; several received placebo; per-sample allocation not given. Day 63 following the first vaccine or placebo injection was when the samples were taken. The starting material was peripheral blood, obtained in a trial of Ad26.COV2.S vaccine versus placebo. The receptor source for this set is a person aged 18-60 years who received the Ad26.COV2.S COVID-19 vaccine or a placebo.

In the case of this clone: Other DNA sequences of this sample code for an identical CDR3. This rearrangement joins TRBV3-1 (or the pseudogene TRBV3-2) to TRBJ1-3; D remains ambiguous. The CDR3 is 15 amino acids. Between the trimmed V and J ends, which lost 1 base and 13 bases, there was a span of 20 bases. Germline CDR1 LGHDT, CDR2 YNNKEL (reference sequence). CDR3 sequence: CASSQARQPAGTIYF. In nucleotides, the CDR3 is TGTGCCAGCAGCCAAGCAAGGCAGCCCGCGGGCACTATATATTTT.

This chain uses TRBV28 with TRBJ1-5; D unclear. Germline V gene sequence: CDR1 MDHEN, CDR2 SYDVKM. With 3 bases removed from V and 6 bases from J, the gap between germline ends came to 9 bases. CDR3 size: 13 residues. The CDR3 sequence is CASSFEGFQPQHF. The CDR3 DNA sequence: TGTGCCAGCAGTTTTGAAGGGTTTCAGCCCCAGCATTTT.

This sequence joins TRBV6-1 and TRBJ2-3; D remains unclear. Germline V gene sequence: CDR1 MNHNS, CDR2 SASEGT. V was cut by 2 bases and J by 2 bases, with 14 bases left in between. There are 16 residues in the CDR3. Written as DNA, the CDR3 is TGTGCCAGCAGTGAAATGGGCCGTCGGGCCACAGATACGCAGTATTTT. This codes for CASSEMGRRATDTQYF.

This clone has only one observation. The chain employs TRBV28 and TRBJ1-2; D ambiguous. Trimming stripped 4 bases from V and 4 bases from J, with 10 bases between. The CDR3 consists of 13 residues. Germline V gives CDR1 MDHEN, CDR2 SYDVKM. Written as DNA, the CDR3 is TGTGCCAGCAGTTCGCGGTTAAGCTATGGCTACACCTTC. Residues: CASSSRLSYGYTF.

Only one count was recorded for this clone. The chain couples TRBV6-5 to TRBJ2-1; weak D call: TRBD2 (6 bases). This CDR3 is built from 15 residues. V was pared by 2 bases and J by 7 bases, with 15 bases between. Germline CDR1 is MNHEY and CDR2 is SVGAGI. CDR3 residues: CASSYGRERMNEQFF. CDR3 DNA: TGTGCCAGCAGTTACGGGCGGGAACGGATGAATGAGCAGTTCTTC.

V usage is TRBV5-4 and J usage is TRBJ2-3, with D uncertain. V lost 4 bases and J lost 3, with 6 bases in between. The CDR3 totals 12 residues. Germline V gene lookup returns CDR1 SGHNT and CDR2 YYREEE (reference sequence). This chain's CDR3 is CASSIRTDTQYF. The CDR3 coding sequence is TGTGCCAGCAGCATCAGGACAGATACGCAGTATTTT.

CDR3 DNA: TGCAGTGCTAGTCCTGGCGTAGGGGGAGCCGGGGAGCTGTTTTTT. Translation: CSASPGVGGAGELFF. The chain joins TRBV20-1 to TRBJ2-2, with TRBD1 as a possible D gene (6 bases). Germline V gives CDR1 DFQATT, CDR2 SNEGSKA (reference sequence). This CDR3 contains 15 residues. Trimming pared 3 bases from V and 6 bases from J, leaving 17 bases between.

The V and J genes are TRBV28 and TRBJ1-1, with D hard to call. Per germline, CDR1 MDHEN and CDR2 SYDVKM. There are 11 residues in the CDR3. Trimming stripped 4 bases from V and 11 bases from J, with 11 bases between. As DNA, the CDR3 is TGTGCCAGCAGTTCATTACCGGGGGCTTTCTTT. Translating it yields CASSSLPGAFF.

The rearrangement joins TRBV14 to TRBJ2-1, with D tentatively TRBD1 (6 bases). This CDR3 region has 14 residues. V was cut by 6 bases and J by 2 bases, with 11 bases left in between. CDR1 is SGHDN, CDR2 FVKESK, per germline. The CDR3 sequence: CASRRTATYNEQFF. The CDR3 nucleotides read TGTGCCAGCAGAAGGACAGCGACCTACAATGAGCAGTTCTTC.

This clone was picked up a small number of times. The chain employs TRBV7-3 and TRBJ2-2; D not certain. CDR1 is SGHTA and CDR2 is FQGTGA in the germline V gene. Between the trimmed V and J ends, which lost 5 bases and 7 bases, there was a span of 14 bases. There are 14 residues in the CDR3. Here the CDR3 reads CASSPSQGIGELFF. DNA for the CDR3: TGTGCCAGCAGCCCCTCTCAAGGGATCGGGGAGCTGTTTTTT.

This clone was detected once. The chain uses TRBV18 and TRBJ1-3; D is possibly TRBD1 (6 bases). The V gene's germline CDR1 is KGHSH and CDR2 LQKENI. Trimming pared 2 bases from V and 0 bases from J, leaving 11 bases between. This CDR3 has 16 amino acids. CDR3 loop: CASSPTGSGSGNTIYF. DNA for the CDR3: TGTGCCAGCTCACCAACAGGGAGCGGCTCTGGAAACACCATATATTTT.

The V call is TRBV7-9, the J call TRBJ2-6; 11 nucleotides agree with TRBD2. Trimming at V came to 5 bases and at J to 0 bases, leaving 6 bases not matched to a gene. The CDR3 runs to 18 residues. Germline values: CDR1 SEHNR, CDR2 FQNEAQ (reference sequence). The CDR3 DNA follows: TGTGCCAGCAGCAGCGGACTAGCGGGCCCCTCTGGGGCCAACGTCCTGACTTTC. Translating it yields CASSSGLAGPSGANVLTF.

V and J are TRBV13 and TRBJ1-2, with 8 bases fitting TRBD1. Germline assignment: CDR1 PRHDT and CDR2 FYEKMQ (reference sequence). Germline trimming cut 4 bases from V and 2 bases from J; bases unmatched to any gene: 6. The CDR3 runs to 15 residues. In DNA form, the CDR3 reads TGTGCCAGCAGCTCAGGGGGCAGGACGAACTATGGCTACACCTTC. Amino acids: CASSSGGRTNYGYTF.

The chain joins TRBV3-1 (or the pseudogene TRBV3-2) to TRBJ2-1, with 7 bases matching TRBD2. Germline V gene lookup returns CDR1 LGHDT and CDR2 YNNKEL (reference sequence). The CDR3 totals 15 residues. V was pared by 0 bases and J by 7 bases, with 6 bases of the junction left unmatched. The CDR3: CASSQDRGSWNEQFF. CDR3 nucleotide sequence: TGTGCCAGCAGCCAAGACCGCGGGAGTTGGAATGAGCAGTTCTTC.